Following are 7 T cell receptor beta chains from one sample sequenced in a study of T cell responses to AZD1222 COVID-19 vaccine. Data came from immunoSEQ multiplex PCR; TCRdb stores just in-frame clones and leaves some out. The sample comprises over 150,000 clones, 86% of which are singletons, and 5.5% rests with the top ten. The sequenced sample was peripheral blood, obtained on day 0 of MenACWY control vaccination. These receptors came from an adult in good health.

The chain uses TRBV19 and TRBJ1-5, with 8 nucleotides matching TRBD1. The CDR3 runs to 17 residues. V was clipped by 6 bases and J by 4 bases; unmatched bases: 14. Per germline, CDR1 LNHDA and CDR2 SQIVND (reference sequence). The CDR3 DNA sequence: TGTGCCAGTAGGAAAGGGGCAGGGGGCCCTTCTAATCAGCCCCAGCATTTT. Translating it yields CASRKGAGGPSNQPQHF.

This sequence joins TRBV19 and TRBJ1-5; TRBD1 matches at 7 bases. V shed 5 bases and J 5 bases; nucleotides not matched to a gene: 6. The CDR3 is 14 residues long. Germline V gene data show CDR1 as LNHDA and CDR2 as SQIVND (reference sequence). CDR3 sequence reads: CASSYRGGDQPQHF. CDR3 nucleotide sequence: TGTGCCAGTAGTTACAGGGGCGGGGATCAGCCCCAGCATTTT.

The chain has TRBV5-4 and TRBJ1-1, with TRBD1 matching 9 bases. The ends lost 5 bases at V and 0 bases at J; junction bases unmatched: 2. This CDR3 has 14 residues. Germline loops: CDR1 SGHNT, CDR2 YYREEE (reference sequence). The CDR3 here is CASRRDRVNTEAFF. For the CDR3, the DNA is TGTGCCAGCAGGCGGGACAGGGTGAACACTGAAGCTTTCTTT.

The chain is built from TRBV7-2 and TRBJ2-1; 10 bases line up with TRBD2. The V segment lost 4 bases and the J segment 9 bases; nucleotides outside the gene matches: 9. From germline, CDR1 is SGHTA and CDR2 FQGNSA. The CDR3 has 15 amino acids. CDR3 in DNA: TGTGCCAGCAGCTCCGGGACTAGCGTAAGTGGTGAGCAGTTCTTC. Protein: CASSSGTSVSGEQFF. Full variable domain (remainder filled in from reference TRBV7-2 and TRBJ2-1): GAGVSQSPSNKVTEKGKDVELRCDPISGHTALYWYRQSLGQGLEFLIYFQGNSAPDKSGLPSDRFSAERTGGSVSTLTIQRTQQEDSAVYLCASSSGTSVSGEQFFGPGTRLTVL.

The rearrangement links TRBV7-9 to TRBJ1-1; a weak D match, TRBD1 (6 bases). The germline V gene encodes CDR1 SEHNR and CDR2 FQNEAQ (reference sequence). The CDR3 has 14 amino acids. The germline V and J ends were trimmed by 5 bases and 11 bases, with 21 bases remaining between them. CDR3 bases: TGTGCCAGCAGCCCCGATCTTTCTCAGGGGTCGGCTTTCTTT. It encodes CASSPDLSQGSAFF.

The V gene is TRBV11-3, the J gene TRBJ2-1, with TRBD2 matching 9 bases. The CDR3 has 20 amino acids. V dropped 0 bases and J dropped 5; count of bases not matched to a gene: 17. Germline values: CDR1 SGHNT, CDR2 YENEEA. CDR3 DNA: TGTGCCAGCAGCTTAGATTGGGCGCGGGAGGGCCCCCTACTACACAATGAGCAGTTCTTC. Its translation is CASSLDWAREGPLLHNEQFF.

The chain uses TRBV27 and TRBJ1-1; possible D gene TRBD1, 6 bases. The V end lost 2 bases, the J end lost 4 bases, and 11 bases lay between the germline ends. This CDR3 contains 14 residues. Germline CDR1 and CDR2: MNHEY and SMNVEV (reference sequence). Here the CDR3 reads CASSLPGDRTEAFF. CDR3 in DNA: TGTGCCAGCAGTTTACCAGGGGATCGCACTGAAGCTTTCTTT.